One sample yielded the 27 T cell receptor beta chains listed below, sequenced in a study of siplizumab effects on memory and regulatory T cells (dated by TCRdb to the late 2010s). The library was prepared using the immunoSEQ multiplex PCR assay. What TCRdb holds here is the immuneACCESS table cut down to in-frame rearrangements. Part of the clones is not present; checked against another copy, under half of the missing clones reflect an unresolved V gene, and the others are unexplained. For this sample there are about 87,000 clones; 85% to 90% appear just once. The ten largest clones capture roughly 15% of the sample. Sequences were obtained from CD4+ T cells sorted from blood. These receptor sequences come from a human donor in good health.

J is TRBJ2-3 and V is TRBV30; D not resolved. V was shortened by 5 bases and J by 2 bases, with 8 bases between the two germline ends. This CDR3 has 12 residues. Germline loops: CDR1 GTSNPN, CDR2 SVGIG (reference sequence). The CDR3 nucleotides read TGTGCCTGGGGCCGGGTCACAGATACGCAGTATTTT. It specifies CAWGRVTDTQYF.

V is TRBV21-1 and J is TRBJ2-2; the table's TRBD1 call for D was not verified on the DNA. TRBV21-1 represents a pseudogene. The CDR3 totals 16 residues. The CDR3 sequence is CASSTIQGANTGELFF. The CDR3, as DNA: TGTGCCAGCAGCACCATACAGGGGGCGAACACCGGGGAGCTGTTTTTT.

This clone was seen just once. The chain joins TRBV25-1 to TRBJ2-1; D ambiguous. The V end lost 5 bases, the J end lost 4 bases, and 9 bases lay between the germline ends. The CDR3 is 13 residues long. CDR1 and CDR2 from the germline V gene are MGHDK and SYGVNS. The CDR3 coding sequence is TGTGCCAGCAGTCCCAATGGGTACAATGAGCAGTTCTTC. This translates into CASSPNGYNEQFF.

The chain recombines TRBV21-1 with TRBJ2-7; TRBD2 is the table's D call and was not checked against the DNA. TRBV21-1 is shown as a pseudogene. The CDR3 sequence is 14 residues long. The CDR3 DNA reads as TGTGCCAGCAGCAAGAGGACTAGCTCTCACGAGCAGTACTTC. Encoded protein: CASSKRTSSHEQYF.

The chain combines TRBV9 with TRBJ2-2, with a possible D match to TRBD2 (6 bases). CDR3 size: 14 residues. Germline values: CDR1 SGDLS, CDR2 YYNGEE. Trimming stripped 4 bases from V and 7 bases from J, with 14 bases between. Here the CDR3 DNA reads TGTGCCAGCAGCCCCCGGGACTTCCTCGGGGAGCTGTTTTTT. It codes for CASSPRDFLGELFF. Full variable domain (remainder filled in from reference TRBV9 and TRBJ2-2): DSGVTQTPKHLITATGQRVTLRCSPRSGDLSVYWYQQSLDQGLQFLIQYYNGEERAKGNILERFSAQQFPDLHSELNLSSLELGDSALYFCASSPRDFLGELFFGEGSRLTVL.

This clone was found once. The gene calls are TRBV7-9 and TRBJ2-1; possibly TRBD2 for D (6 bases). The V gene's germline CDR1 is SEHNR and CDR2 FQNEAQ (reference sequence). The CDR3 covers 13 residues. The V end lost 4 bases, the J end lost 5 bases, and 9 bases lay between the germline ends. The CDR3 DNA reads as TGTGCCAGCAGCTCGGGGGAGGACAATGAGCAGTTCTTC. It translates to CASSSGEDNEQFF.

The CDR3 DNA reads TGTGCCAGCAGTGAATCGGCAGTTGGCTACACCTTC. This encodes CASSESAVGYTF. The J gene is TRBJ1-2, the V gene TRBV25-1, with D hard to call. CDR1 is MGHDK and CDR2 is SYGVNS in the germline V gene. This CDR3 spans 12 amino acids. Between the trimmed V and J ends, which lost 1 base and 7 bases, there was a span of 7 bases.

This chain connects TRBV6-5 to TRBJ1-5; 8 bases are shared with TRBD1. This CDR3 has 13 residues. The J segment lost 4 bases and the V segment lost 5 bases, leaving 1 base of the junction unmatched. The germline V gene encodes CDR1 MNHEY and CDR2 SVGAGI. The CDR3 DNA reads TGTGCCAGCAGTAGGACAGGGAATCAGCCCCAGCATTTT. Protein: CASSRTGNQPQHF.

CDR3 amino acids: CAISGQGLGYGYTF. DNA for the CDR3: TGTGCCATTTCTGGCCAGGGCTTGGGTTATGGCTACACCTTC. V and J are TRBV28 and TRBJ1-2, with D perhaps TRBD1 (5 bases). There are 14 residues in the CDR3. In germline, CDR1 is MDHEN, CDR2 SYDVKM. The V gene lost 10 bases and the J gene lost 5 bases, with 20 bases spanning the gap.

The chain links TRBV7-9 to TRBJ2-5, with 11 nucleotides matching TRBD1. The V and J ends lost 10 bases and 4 bases, in that order; junction bases with no gene match: 5. This CDR3 is 13 amino acids long. Germline CDR1 reads SEHNR; CDR2 reads FQNEAQ (reference sequence). CDR3 nucleotides: TGTGCCACCAATGGACAGGGGGCAGAGACCCAGTACTTC. Translation: CATNGQGAETQYF.

J is TRBJ1-5 and V is TRBV6-1; 8 nucleotides match TRBD1. Trimming removed 4 bases from V and 1 base from J; junction bases left unmatched: 15. The CDR3 runs to 19 residues. Germline CDR1 is MNHNS and CDR2 is SASEGT. CDR3 bases: TGTGCCAGCAGTGCGTCGGCGGACAGGGCCCTAACAAGCAATCAGCCCCAGCATTTT. The encoded protein is CASSASADRALTSNQPQHF.

CDR3 sequence (DNA): TGCGCCAGCAGCCAAGGGACTAGCGGGTGGGGCGGGGAGCTGTTTTTT. Encoded protein: CASSQGTSGWGGELFF. The rearrangement joins TRBV4-3 to TRBJ2-2; 11 positions agree with TRBD2. The V gene's germline CDR1 is LGHNA and CDR2 YSLEER. CDR3 length equals 16 residues. V dropped 1 base and J dropped 7; count of bases not matched to a gene: 5.

This clone is a singleton in its sample. This chain connects TRBV5-1 to TRBJ2-7; 14 bases align to TRBD2. This CDR3 comprises 16 residues. CDR1 is SGHRS and CDR2 is YFSETQ in the germline V gene. J gave up 4 bases and V 4 bases, and 7 bases lay outside the gene matches. CDR3 residues: CASSQGLAGAKYEQYF. As DNA, the CDR3 is TGCGCCAGCAGCCAGGGACTAGCGGGAGCGAAATACGAGCAGTACTTC. The full variable domain, rest sourced from reference TRBV5-1 and TRBJ2-7, is KAGVTQTPRYLIKTRGQQVTLSCSPISGHRSVSWYQQTPGQGLQFLFEYFSETQRNKGNFPGRFSGRQFSNSRSEMNVSTLELGDSALYLCASSQGLAGAKYEQYFGPGTRLTVT.

The chain employs TRBV4-1 and TRBJ2-7; D call uncertain. This CDR3 is built from 14 residues. V lost 0 bases, J lost 1 base, and 7 bases lay in between. CDR1 and CDR2 from the germline V gene are MGHRA and YSYEKL. The CDR3 region is CASSQDTDSYEQYF. The CDR3 coding sequence is TGCGCCAGCAGCCAAGATACGGATTCCTACGAGCAGTACTTC.

This rearrangement joins TRBV7-2 to TRBJ2-5, with D possibly matching TRBD1 (5 bases). CDR3 size: 15 residues. V lost 6 bases to trimming and J lost 5 bases, with 19 bases between them. Per germline, CDR1 SGHTA and CDR2 FQGNSA. The CDR3 nucleotides read TGTGCCAGCAGTCGAACCCCCCCAGGGTGGGAGACCCAGTACTTC. Translation gives CASSRTPPGWETQYF.

The rearrangement joins TRBV7-2 to TRBJ2-7; unclear D gene. Germline-derived CDR1 and CDR2 are SGHTA and FQGNSA. Trimming stripped 4 bases from V and 3 bases from J, with 10 bases between. This CDR3 is 13 amino acids long. The CDR3 sequence is CASSSGSYYEQYF. In DNA form, the CDR3 reads TGTGCCAGCAGCTCCGGGTCATACTACGAGCAGTACTTC.

DNA of the CDR3: TGTGCCAGCAGCTTAGATAGTAAGCAGAAAAACTATGGCTACACCTTC. Protein sequence: CASSLDSKQKNYGYTF. The chain uses TRBV11-3 and TRBJ1-2; D remains unclear. This CDR3 spans 16 amino acids. The germline V gene encodes CDR1 SGHNT and CDR2 YENEEA. Deletions cut 0 bases from V and 2 bases from J, with 13 bases between.

The V gene is TRBV29-1, the J gene TRBJ2-7, with 9 bases identical to TRBD2. Germline V gene data show CDR1 as SQVTM and CDR2 as ANQGSEA. The CDR3 consists of 12 residues. J gave up 3 bases and V 7 bases, and 4 bases lay outside the gene matches. In nucleotides, the CDR3 is TGCAGCGCCGGACTAGCGAGCTACGAGCAGTACTTC. Its protein is CSAGLASYEQYF.

The genes are TRBV29-1 and TRBJ2-5, with 8 bases aligning to TRBD1. This CDR3 spans 13 amino acids. Germline CDR1 and CDR2: SQVTM and ANQGSEA. V shed 6 bases, J shed 5 bases, and the junction held 8 bases outside the gene matches. CDR3 loop: CSVRDRGGETQYF. CDR3 coding DNA: TGCAGCGTCCGCGACAGGGGCGGGGAGACCCAGTACTTC.

The V call is TRBV29-1, the J call TRBJ2-1, with 8 bases that match TRBD1. V lost 6 bases, J lost 5 bases, and 9 bases stayed unmatched. The germline gives CDR1 SQVTM, CDR2 ANQGSEA. The CDR3 length is 14 residues. Here the CDR3 DNA reads TGCAGCGTCCGAGACAGGGGTGCCCACAATGAGCAGTTCTTC. Protein product: CSVRDRGAHNEQFF.

A single count supports this clone. The chain links TRBV19 to TRBJ2-2; no firm D call. Germline V CDR1 and CDR2: LNHDA, SQIVND (reference sequence). V dropped 5 bases and J dropped 0 bases, with 16 bases sitting between them. The CDR3 covers 17 residues. The CDR3 coding sequence is TGTGCCAGTAGTTTTTCCCCCAGCCGCGCGAACACCGGGGAGCTGTTTTTT. Its translation: CASSFSPSRANTGELFF.

This sequence joins TRBV11-1 and TRBJ2-7; 9 bases line up with TRBD1. This CDR3 is built from 14 residues. Germline lookup yields CDR1 SGHAT and CDR2 FQDESV (reference sequence). After removal of 5 bases from V and 4 bases from J, the junction contained 6 bases not matched to a gene. The CDR3 reads CASSPWTGVYEQYF. For the CDR3, the DNA is TGTGCCAGCAGCCCGTGGACAGGGGTGTACGAGCAGTACTTC.

This chain uses TRBV2 with TRBJ1-5; possible D gene TRBD1, 5 bases. CDR3 size: 17 residues. Between the trimmed V and J ends, which lost 0 bases and 1 base, there was a span of 13 bases. Germline lookup yields CDR1 SNHLY and CDR2 FYNNEI. The CDR3: CASSEASTAISNQPQHF. In DNA form, the CDR3 reads TGTGCCAGCAGTGAAGCGTCGACAGCGATAAGCAATCAGCCCCAGCATTTT.

V gene TRBV6-1 combines with J gene TRBJ2-1, with 11 bases matching TRBD2. Germline assignment: CDR1 MNHNS and CDR2 SASEGT. This CDR3 is built from 14 residues. Trimming at V came to 6 bases and at J to 2 bases, leaving 0 bases not matched to a gene. The DNA of the CDR3 is TGTGCCAGCAGGACTAGCGGGGCCTACAATGAGCAGTTCTTC. Protein sequence: CASRTSGAYNEQFF.

Of note for this clone: An end of the junction does not agree with germline; a read error may underlie this. The rearrangement links TRBV6-1 to TRBJ2-2; D gene unclear. The CDR3 is 11 residues long. Germline assignment: CDR1 MNHNS and CDR2 SASEGT. The CDR3 DNA reads TGTGCCAGCTCGAACACCAGGGAGCTGTTTTTT. This sequence encodes CASSNTRELFF.

V usage is TRBV12-5 and J usage is TRBJ1-5; D is unresolved. The CDR3 has 16 amino acids. Trimming removed 0 bases at V and 4 bases at J, with 13 bases between. Germline loops: CDR1 LGHNT, CDR2 FRNRAP. The DNA for the CDR3 is TGTGCTAGTGGTTTGGTATTAGGCACAGAGAATCAGCCCCAGCATTTT. Amino acids: CASGLVLGTENQPQHF.

The chain employs TRBV4-1 and TRBJ1-4; D not certain. V was clipped by 0 bases and J by 7 bases, with 15 bases between them. Germline CDR1 reads MGHRA; CDR2 reads YSYEKL. CDR3 length: 16 amino acids. This CDR3 reads CASSQETTEKREKLFF. Here the CDR3 DNA reads TGCGCCAGCAGCCAAGAGACCACCGAGAAGCGTGAAAAACTGTTTTTT.